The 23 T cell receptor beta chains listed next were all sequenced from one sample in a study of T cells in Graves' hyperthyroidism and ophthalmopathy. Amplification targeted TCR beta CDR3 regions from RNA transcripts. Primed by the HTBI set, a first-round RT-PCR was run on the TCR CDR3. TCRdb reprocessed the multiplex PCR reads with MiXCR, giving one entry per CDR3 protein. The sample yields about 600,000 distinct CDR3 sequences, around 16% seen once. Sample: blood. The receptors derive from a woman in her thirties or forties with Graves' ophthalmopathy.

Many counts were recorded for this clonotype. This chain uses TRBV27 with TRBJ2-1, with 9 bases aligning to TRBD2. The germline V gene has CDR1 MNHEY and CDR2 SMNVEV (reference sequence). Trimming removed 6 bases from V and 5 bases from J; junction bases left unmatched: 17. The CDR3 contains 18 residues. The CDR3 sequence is CASSSRGLAGTQNNEQFF. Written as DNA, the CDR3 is TGTGCCAGCAGCAGCCGGGGCCTAGCGGGAACCCAAAACAATGAGCAGTTCTTC.

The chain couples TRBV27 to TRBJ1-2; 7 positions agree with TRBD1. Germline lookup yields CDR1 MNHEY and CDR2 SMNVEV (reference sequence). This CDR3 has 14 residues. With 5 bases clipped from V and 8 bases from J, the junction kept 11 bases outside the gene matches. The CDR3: CASSTRQGGKGYTF. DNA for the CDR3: TGTGCCAGCAGTACCCGACAGGGTGGTAAGGGCTACACCTTC.

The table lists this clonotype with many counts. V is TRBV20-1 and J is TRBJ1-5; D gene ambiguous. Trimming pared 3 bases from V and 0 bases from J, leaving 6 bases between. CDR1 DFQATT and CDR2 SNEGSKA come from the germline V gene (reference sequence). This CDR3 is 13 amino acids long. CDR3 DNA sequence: TGCAGTGCTAGCGGGGATAGCAATCAGCCCCAGCATTTT. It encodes CSASGDSNQPQHF.

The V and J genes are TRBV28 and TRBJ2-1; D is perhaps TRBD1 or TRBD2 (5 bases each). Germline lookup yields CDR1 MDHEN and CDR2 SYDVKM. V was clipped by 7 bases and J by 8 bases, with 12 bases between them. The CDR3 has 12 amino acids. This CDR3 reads CASTYRGDEQFF. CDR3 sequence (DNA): TGTGCCAGCACATACCGAGGGGATGAGCAGTTCTTC.

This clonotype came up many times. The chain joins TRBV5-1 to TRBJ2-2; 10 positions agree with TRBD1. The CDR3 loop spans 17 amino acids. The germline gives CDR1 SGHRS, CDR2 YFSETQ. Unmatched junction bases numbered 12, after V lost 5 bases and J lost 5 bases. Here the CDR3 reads CASSFPRDRGQTGELFF. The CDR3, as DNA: TGCGCCAGCAGTTTCCCCCGGGACAGGGGTCAAACCGGGGAGCTGTTTTTT.

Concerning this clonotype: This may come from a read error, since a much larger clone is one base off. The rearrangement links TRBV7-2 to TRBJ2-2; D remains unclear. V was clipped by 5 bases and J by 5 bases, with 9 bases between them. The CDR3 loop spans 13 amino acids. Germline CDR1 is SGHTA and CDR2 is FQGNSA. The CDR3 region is CASSDMVTGELFF. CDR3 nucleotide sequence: TGTGCCAGCAGCGACATGGTTACCGGGGAGCTGTTTTTT.

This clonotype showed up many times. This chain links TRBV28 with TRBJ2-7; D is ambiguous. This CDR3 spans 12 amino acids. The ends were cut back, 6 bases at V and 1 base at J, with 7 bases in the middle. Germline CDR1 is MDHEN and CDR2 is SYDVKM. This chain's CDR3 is CASRSVSYEQYF. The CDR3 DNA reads TGTGCCAGCAGGTCTGTGTCCTACGAGCAGTACTTC.

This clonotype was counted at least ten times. CDR3 sequence: CASSLVGGVTTDTQYF. CDR3 DNA: TGCGCCAGCAGCTTGGTCGGGGGAGTGACGACAGATACGCAGTATTTT. The rearrangement joins TRBV5-1 to TRBJ2-3, with D possibly TRBD2 on 6 matching bases. The length of the CDR3 is 16 residues. Deletions cut 0 bases from V and 3 bases from J, with 14 bases between. In germline, CDR1 is SGHRS, CDR2 YFSETQ.

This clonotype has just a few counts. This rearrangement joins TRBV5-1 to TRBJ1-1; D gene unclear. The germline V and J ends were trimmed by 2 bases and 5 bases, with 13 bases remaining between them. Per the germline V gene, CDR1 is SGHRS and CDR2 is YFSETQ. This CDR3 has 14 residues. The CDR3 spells CASSFGPSGTEAFF. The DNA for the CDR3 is TGCGCCAGCAGCTTCGGGCCCTCCGGGACTGAAGCTTTCTTT.

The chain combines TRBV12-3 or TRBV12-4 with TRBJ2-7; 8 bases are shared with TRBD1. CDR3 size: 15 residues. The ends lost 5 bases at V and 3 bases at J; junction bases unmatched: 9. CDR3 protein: CASSLLQGAFYEQYF. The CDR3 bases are TGTGCCAGCAGTCTACTTCAGGGGGCGTTCTACGAGCAGTACTTC.

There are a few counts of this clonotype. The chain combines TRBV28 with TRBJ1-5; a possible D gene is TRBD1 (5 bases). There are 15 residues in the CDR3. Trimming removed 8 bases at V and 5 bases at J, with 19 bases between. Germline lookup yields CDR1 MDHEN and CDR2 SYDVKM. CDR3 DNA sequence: TGTGCCAGCGGGGGAAGTTTCCCCGGTGATCAGCCCCAGCATTTT. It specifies CASGGSFPGDQPQHF.

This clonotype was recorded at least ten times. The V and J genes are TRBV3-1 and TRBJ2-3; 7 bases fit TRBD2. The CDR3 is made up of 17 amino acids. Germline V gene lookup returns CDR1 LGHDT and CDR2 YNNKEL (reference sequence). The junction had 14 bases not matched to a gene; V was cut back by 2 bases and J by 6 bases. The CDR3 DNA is TGTGCCAGCAGCCAAAGGAAGGGCGGACTAGTCCCGGATACGCAGTATTTT. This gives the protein CASSQRKGGLVPDTQYF.

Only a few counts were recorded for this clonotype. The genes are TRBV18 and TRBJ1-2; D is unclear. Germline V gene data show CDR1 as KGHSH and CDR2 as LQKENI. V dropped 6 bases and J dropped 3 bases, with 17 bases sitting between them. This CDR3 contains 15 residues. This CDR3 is CASSPYRNTDYGYTF. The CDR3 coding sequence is TGTGCCAGCTCCCCTTACCGGAACACCGACTATGGCTACACCTTC.

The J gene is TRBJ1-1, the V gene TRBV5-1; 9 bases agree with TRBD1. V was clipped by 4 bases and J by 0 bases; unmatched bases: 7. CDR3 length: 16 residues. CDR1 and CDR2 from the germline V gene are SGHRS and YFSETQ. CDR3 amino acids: CASSTGQGSMNTEAFF. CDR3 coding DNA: TGCGCCAGCAGCACCGGACAGGGGTCGATGAACACTGAAGCTTTCTTT.

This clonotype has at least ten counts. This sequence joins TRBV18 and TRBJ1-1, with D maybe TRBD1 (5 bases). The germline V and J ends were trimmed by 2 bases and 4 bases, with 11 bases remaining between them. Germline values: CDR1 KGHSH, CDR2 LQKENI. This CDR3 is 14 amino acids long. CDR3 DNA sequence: TGTGCCAGCTCACCAGTCGACAGTGGCACTGAAGCTTTCTTT. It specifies CASSPVDSGTEAFF. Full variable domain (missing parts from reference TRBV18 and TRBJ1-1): NAGVMQNPRHLVRRRGQEARLRCSPMKGHSHVYWYRQLPEEGLKFMVYLQKENIIDESGMPKERFSAEFPKEGPSILRIQQVVRGDSAAYFCASSPVDSGTEAFFGQGTRLTVV.

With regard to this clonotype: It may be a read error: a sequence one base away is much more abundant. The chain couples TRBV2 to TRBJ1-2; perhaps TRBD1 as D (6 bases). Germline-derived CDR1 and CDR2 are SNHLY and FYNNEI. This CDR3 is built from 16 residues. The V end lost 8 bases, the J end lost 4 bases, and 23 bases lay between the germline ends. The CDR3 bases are TGTGCCAGCCATCTCAGGGGTGACCTCACCGGCTATGGCTACACCTTC. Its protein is CASHLRGDLTGYGYTF.

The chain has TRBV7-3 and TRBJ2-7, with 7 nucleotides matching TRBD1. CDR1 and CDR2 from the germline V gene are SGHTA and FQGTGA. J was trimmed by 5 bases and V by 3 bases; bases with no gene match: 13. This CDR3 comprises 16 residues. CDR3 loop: CASSFSRWTQGNEQYF. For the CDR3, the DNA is TGTGCCAGCAGCTTTAGCCGATGGACACAGGGGAACGAGCAGTACTTC.

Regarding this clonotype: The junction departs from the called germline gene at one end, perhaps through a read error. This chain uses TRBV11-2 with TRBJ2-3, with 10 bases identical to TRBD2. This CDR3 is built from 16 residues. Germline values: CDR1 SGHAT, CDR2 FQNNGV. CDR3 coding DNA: TGTGCCAGCAGCTACCGACTAGCGGGTAGCACAGATACGCAGTATTTC. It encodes CASSYRLAGSTDTQYF. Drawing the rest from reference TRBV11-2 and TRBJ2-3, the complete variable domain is EAGVAQSPRYKIIEKRQSVAFWCNPISGHATLYWYQQILGQGPKLLIQFQNNGVVDDSQLPKDRFSAERLKGVDSTLKIQPAKLEDSAVYLCASSYRLAGSTDTQYFGPGTRLTVL.

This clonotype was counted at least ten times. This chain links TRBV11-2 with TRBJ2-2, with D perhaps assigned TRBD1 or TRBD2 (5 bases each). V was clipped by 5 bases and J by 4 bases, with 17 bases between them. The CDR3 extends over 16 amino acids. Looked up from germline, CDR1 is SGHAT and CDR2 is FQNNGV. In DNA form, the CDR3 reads TGTGCCAGCAGCGCCTTCGGACGGGGCAGCACCGGGGAGCTGTTTTTT. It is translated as CASSAFGRGSTGELFF.

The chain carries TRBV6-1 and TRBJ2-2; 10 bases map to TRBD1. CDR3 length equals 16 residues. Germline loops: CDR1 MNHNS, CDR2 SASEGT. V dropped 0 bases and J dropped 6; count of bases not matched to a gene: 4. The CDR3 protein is CASSEAQGQGAGELFF. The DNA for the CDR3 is TGTGCCAGCAGTGAAGCACAAGGACAGGGGGCCGGGGAGCTGTTTTTT.

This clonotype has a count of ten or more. CDR3 loop: CASSLVGARGEQYF. The CDR3 coding sequence is TGTGCCAGCAGCTTAGTTGGGGCCCGGGGGGAGCAGTACTTC. The genes are TRBV11-2 and TRBJ2-7; TRBD2 is a possible D gene (6 bases). With 1 base removed from V and 7 bases from J, the gap between germline ends came to 14 bases. Germline loops: CDR1 SGHAT, CDR2 FQNNGV. CDR3 length: 14 amino acids.

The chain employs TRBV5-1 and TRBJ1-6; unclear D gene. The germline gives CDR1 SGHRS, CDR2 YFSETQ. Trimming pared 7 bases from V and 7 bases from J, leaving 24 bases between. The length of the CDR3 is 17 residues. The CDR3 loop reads CASLPIEIQRGNSPLHF. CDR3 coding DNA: TGCGCCAGCCTGCCTATCGAGATACAGCGAGGGAATTCACCCCTCCACTTT. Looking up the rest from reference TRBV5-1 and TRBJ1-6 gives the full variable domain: KAGVTQTPRYLIKTRGQQVTLSCSPISGHRSVSWYQQTPGQGLQFLFEYFSETQRNKGNFPGRFSGRQFSNSRSEMNVSTLELGDSALYLCASLPIEIQRGNSPLHFGNGTRLTVT.

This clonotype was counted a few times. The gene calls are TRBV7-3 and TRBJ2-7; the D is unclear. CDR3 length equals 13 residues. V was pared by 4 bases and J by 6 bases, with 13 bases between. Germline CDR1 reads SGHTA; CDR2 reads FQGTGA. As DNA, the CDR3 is TGTGCCAGCAGCTCATCCCGGACGTCCGAGCAGTACTTC. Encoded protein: CASSSSRTSEQYF.